This T cell receptor beta chain was recovered during a study of shared clonotypes between healthy human individuals (dated by TCRdb to the early 2020s). About the full investigation: Three men and two women, aged 18 to 49 years, made up the cohort. Blood TCR repertoires of about 5 healthy adults were deeply sequenced to estimate repertoire size and the extent of clonotype sharing between individuals. Per donor, three plates each were used for CD4 naive and CD4 memory, two for CD8 naive, and one for CD8 memory. To increase sequencing depth and limit assay-specific biases, TCR repertoire library preparation and sequencing were carried out by different laboratories using diverse techniques. Leukapheresis yielded between about 0.85 and 9 billion PBMCs per donor. The paper as a whole reports these results and caveats: Because the study included only a small number of donors, the genetic and exposure-history diversity represented was limited. Pairwise subsampling led to the expectation that sequencing depth would affect the degree of clonotype sharing among donors. Naive subsets generally had larger estimated clonotype richness than memory subsets. Clonotypes shared by all four sorted-subset donors showed higher generation probabilities than non-shared clonotypes. Incomplete sequencing was indicated by rarefaction of sorted-subset datasets, despite the large sequencing depth. When several donors were compared, the shared fraction of clonotypes was about 5.4% for naive CD4, over 3% for naive CD8, 2.3% for memory CD4, and around 0.4% for memory CD8. Sampling was restricted to blood, and TCR repertoires in tissue are likely to differ from TCR repertoires in blood.

CD8 naive samples consisted of CD45RO-negative cells that were positively selected for CCR7, yielding a CD45RA+CCR7+ population without TemRA cells. The donors were healthy, HIV-negative adults who had no recently reported acute infections or vaccinations. Every donor was a Caucasian adult residing in Nashville, Tennessee, USA. Blood was collected by leukapheresis, and PBMCs were isolated by Ficoll-Histopaque density gradient centrifugation and then cryopreserved in liquid nitrogen vapor phase. Purity and quantity of every magnetically sorted T cell population were checked by analytical flow cytometry. Genomic DNA was isolated from every sorted fraction and measured by UV absorbance on a Nanodrop 2000c. Including the terminal cysteine and phenylalanine, the CDR3 comprises 15 residues. Of the read, only the CDR3 DNA is kept; its 45 bases are in frame from base 1. V gives up 5 bases and J gives up 3 bases, and the segment between their germline ends measures 17 bases. CDR1 WNHNN and CDR2 SYGVQD are derived from the germline V gene (reference sequence).

TCR CDR3 regions were amplified from genomic DNA by multiplex PCR using the deep immunoSEQ assay. Extracted genomic DNA from each cell subset was spread evenly across all wells of several immunoSEQ 96-well plates, with each plate serving as a replicate. For sorted subsets, each replicate PCR was loaded with roughly 0.2 ug genomic DNA, equivalent to some 31,000 T cell genomes. Purified libraries were quantified with a Qubit 3.0 fluorometer, sized on a Bioanalyzer 2100, and re-quantified with the KAPA Library Quantification kit. Every immunoSEQ 96-well plate was sequenced on a dedicated single-read 150-cycle Illumina NextSeq 550 flow cell. On the study's bioinformatics: Because the immunoSEQ output included only junctional sequences and no quality scores, the filtering could not be the same as the filtering used for full-length reads. Sequences were annotated with PyIR, a Python wrapper for IgBLAST v1.9, using IMGT germline references to assign V/J genes and CDR3. Reads with weak V/J assignments (E-value above 1e-6), missing CDR3, stop codons, out-of-frame junctions, or ambiguous translated residues were removed. V3J clonotypes were defined by identical inferred V gene, J gene, and CDR3 amino acid sequence. The percentage overlap between two repertoires was calculated by dividing the number of shared unique clonotypes by the size of the smaller repertoire. Repertoire richness was assessed with RTK rarefaction, the Chao1 estimator, and Recon v2.1 estimates of unobserved clonotypes. For all TCRbeta clonotypes obtained by the gDNA method from several donors, generation probabilities were computed with OLGA. The table comes from immuneACCESS by way of TCRdb, which keeps in-frame sequences with V and J called. Part of the clones is missing from these tables; in studies checked, under half for an unresolved V gene and the rest for unknown reasons. Clone size and the V and J calls come from that table; the DNA yielded D and trimming. The sample yields approximately 650,000 clones; nearly 97% were counted once. The ten largest clones take up 0.11% of the sample.

For this clone: This receptor's antigen is unknown. It has no much larger one-base neighbor in the sample; base qualities were not kept.

The TCR sequence derives from a woman in her 30s in good health. In this chain, TRBV10-1 is recombined with TRBJ2-7; a tentative D call is TRBD1 (5 bases match). Sequencing used naive CD8+ T cells sorted from blood. The cell subset or site label on this specimen signifies: CD45RA+CCR7+. The CDR3 region reads CASSPGLGVYYEQYF. The DNA sequence is TGCGCCAGCAGTCCAGGGCTCGGAGTATACTACGAGCAGTACTTC.